This paragraph covers one T cell receptor (beta chain) sequence. Antigen specificity is unknown. The sample is drawn from a study of lymphopenia after photon versus proton radiotherapy. Regarding the study as a whole: Oligoclonal CD8+ Temra expansion after nadir drove photon patients' diversity drop. Larger post-nadir TCR diversity loss correlated inversely with survival in deceased patients.

CDR1 is SGHNT, CDR2 YYREEE, per germline (reference sequence). Losses at the gene ends were 2 bases for V and 2 bases for J; bases not matched to a gene: 7. This CDR3 spans 17 amino acids. Clones were read by immunoSEQ multiplex PCR, and TCRdb kept only the in-frame ones, dropping some. This table holds over 50,000 clones, approximately 83% found once. The TCR was taken from a man in his forties with gastric cancer. Here the sequenced sample was peripheral blood, taken from a patient treated with photon-based radiotherapy. The V call is TRBV5-4, the J call TRBJ2-7; TRBD2 matches at 13 bases. The DNA for the CDR3 is TGTGCCAGCAGCTTAGGACTAGCGGGGGCCCCTCCCTACGAGCAGTACTTC. Its translation: CASSLGLAGAPPYEQYF.